The clone carrying this T cell receptor beta chain occurred once. Its antigen is still unknown. This entry is derived from a study of identical twins. Study observations and caveats: Out-of-frame alpha sequences shared by twins showed excess low generation probability.

MiXCR, run by TCRdb on the 5' RACE reads, gives a single entry per CDR3 protein. The sample yields about 470,000 distinct CDR3 sequences, more than 20% seen once. Germline values: CDR1 SEHNR, CDR2 FQNEAQ (reference sequence). With 1 base clipped from V and 6 bases from J, the junction kept 8 bases outside the gene matches. This CDR3 region has 16 residues. The sample was also reused in another study, on T cells expressing NK-cell markers. Per that study: Researchers got TCR beta repertoires out of sorted CD3+CD56+NKG2C+, CD3+CD56+NKG2C- and CD3+CD56-NKG2C+ T cells.

Material for sequencing was CD4+ T cells sorted from blood. The TCR was taken from a woman aged 18-35 years in good health. J is TRBJ2-2 and V is TRBV7-9; 7 nucleotides line up with TRBD1. CDR3 bases: TGTGCCAGCAGCTTAGGGGACAGCCGTCAGTCCGGGGAGCTGTTTTTT. Residues: CASSLGDSRQSGELFF.